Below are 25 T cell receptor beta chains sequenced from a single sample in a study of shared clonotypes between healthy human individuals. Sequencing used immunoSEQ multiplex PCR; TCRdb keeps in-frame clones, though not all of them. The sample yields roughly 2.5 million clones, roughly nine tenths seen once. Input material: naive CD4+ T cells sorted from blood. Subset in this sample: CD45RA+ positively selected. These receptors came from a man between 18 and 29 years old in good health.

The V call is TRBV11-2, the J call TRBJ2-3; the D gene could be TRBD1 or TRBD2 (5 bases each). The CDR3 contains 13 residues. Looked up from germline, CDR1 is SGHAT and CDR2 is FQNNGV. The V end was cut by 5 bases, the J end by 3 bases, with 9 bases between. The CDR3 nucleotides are TGTGCCAGCAGCCGGGACGGGACAGATACGCAGTATTTT. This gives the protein CASSRDGTDTQYF.

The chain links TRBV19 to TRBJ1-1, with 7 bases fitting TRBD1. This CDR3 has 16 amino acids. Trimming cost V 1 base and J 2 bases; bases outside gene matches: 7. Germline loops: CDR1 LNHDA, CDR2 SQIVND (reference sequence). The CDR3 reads CASSIGAGTANTEAFF. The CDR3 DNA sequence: TGTGCCAGTAGTATAGGGGCCGGGACAGCAAACACTGAAGCTTTCTTT.

CDR3 sequence reads: CASIPGGGWGYTF. DNA for the CDR3: TGTGCCAGCATCCCTGGGGGGGGCTGGGGCTACACCTTC. The chain couples TRBV6-5 to TRBJ1-2; weak D call: TRBD1 (6 bases). The CDR3 has 13 amino acids. Trimming cost V 7 bases and J 8 bases, with 17 bases left between them. The germline gives CDR1 MNHEY, CDR2 SVGAGI.

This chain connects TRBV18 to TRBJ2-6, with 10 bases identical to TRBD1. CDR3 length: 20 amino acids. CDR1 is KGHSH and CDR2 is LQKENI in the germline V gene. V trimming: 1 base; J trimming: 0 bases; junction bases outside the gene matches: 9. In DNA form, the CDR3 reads TGTGCCAGCTCACCACTTACGACAGGGGGCACGGGCTCTGGGGCCAACGTCCTGACTTTC. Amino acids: CASSPLTTGGTGSGANVLTF.

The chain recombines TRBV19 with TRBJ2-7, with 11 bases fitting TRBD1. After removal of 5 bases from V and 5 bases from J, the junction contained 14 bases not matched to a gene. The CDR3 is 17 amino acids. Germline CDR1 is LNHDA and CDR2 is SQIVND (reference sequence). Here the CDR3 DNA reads TGTGCCAGTAGTCGCGGCCTCGGACAGGGGGCAATCGACGAGCAGTACTTC. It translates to CASSRGLGQGAIDEQYF.

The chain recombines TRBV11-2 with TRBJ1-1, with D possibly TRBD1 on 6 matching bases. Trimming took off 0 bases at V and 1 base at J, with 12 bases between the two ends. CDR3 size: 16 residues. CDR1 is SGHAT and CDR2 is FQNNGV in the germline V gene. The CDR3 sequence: CASSLDSRGRNTEAFF. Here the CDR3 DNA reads TGTGCCAGCAGCTTAGATTCCAGGGGAAGGAACACTGAAGCTTTCTTT.

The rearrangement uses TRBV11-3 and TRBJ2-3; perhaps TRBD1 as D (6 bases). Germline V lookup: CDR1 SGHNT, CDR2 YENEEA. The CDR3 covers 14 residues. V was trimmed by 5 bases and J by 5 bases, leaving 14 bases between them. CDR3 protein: CASSTGWGGDTQYF. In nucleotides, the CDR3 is TGTGCCAGCAGCACAGGGTGGGGTGGAGATACGCAGTATTTT.

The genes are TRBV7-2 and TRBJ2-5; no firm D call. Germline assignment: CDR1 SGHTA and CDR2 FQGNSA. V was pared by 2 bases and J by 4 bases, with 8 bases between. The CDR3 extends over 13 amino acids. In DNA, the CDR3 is TGTGCCAGCAGCTTATTTGGCCGAGAGACCCAGTACTTC. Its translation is CASSLFGRETQYF.

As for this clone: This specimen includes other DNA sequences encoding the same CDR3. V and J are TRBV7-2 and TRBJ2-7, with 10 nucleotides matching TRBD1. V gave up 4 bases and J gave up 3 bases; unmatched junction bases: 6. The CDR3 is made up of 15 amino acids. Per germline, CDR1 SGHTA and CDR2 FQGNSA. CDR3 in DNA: TGTGCCAGCAGCTCAACCGGGACAGGGGTCTACGAGCAGTACTTC. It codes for CASSSTGTGVYEQYF.

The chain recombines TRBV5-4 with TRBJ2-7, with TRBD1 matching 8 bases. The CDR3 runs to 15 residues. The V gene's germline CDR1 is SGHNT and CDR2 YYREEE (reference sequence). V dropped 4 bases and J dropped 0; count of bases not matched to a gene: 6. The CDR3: CASSLGQESSYEQYF. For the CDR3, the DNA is TGTGCCAGCAGCCTGGGACAGGAGAGCTCCTACGAGCAGTACTTC.

In DNA, the CDR3 is TGCGCCACCGAGGGACACCGTAGGGCTGGGGCCAACGTCCTGACTTTC. As protein: CATEGHRRAGANVLTF. V and J are TRBV10-1 and TRBJ2-6; a possible D gene is TRBD1 (6 bases). The CDR3 covers 16 residues. Trimming cost V 10 bases and J 2 bases, with 18 bases left between them. CDR1 and CDR2 from the germline V gene are WNHNN and SYGVQD (reference sequence).

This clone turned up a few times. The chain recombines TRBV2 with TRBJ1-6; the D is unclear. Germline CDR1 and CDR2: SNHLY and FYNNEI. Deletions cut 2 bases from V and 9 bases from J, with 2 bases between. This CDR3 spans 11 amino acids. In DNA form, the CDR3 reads TGTGCCAGCAGTGAATCTTCACCCCTCCACTTT. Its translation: CASSESSPLHF. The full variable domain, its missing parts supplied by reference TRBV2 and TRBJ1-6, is EPEVTQTPSHQVTQMGQEVILRCVPISNHLYFYWYRQILGQKVEFLVSFYNNEISEKSEIFDDQFSVERPDGSNFTLKIRSTKLEDSAMYFCASSESSPLHFGNGTRLTVT.

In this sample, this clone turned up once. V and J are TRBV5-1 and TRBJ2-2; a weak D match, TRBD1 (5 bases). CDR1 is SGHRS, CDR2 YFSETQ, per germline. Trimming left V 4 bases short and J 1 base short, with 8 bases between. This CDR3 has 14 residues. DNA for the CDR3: TGCGCCAGCAGCCCGACAGTGAACACCGGGGAGCTGTTTTTT. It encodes CASSPTVNTGELFF. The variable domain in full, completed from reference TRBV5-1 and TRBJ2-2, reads KAGVTQTPRYLIKTRGQQVTLSCSPISGHRSVSWYQQTPGQGLQFLFEYFSETQRNKGNFPGRFSGRQFSNSRSEMNVSTLELGDSALYLCASSPTVNTGELFFGEGSRLTVL.

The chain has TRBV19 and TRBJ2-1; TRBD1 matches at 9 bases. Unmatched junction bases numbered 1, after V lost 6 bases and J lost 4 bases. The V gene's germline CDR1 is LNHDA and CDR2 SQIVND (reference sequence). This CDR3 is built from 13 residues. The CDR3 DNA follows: TGTGCCAGTAGACAGGGGGCATACAATGAGCAGTTCTTC. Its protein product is CASRQGAYNEQFF.

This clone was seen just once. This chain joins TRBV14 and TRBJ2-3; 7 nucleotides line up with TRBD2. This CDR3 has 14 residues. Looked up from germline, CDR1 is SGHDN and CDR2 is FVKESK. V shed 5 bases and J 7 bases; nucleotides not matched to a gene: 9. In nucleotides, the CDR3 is TGTGCCAGCAGCGGAAGCGGGAACGCTTATACGCAGTATTTT. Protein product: CASSGSGNAYTQYF.

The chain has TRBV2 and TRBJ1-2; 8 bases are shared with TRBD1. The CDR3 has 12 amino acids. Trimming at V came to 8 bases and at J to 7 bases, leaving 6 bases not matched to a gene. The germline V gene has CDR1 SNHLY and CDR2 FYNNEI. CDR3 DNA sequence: TGTGCCAGCGCCGGACAGGGAGGTGGCTACACCTTC. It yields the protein CASAGQGGGYTF. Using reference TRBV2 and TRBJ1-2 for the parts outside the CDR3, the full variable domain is EPEVTQTPSHQVTQMGQEVILRCVPISNHLYFYWYRQILGQKVEFLVSFYNNEISEKSEIFDDQFSVERPDGSNFTLKIRSTKLEDSAMYFCASAGQGGGYTFGSGTRLTVV.

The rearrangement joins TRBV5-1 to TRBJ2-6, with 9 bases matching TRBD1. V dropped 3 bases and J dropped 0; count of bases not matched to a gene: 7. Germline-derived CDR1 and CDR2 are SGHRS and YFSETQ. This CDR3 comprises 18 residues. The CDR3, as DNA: TGCGCCAGCAGCTATACGACAGGGGGGCCCTCTGGGGCCAACGTCCTGACTTTC. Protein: CASSYTTGGPSGANVLTF.

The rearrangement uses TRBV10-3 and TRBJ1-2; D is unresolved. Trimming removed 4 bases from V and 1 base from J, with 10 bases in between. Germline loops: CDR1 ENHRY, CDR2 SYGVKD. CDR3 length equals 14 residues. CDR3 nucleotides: TGTGCCATCAGTGCCGTGCAGATTAACTATGGCTACACCTTC. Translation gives CAISAVQINYGYTF.

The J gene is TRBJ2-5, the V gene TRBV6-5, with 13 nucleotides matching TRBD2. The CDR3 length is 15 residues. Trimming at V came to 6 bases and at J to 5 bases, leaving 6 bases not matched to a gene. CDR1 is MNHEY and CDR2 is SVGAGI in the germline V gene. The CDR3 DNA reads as TGTGCCAGCAGCTTTGGACTAGCGGGAGAGGAGACCCAGTACTTC. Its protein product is CASSFGLAGEETQYF.

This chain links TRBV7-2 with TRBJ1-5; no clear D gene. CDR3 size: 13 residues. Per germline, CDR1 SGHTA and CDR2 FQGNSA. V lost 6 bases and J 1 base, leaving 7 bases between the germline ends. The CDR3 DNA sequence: TGTGCCAGCAGGGGCCAGAGCAATCAGCCCCAGCATTTT. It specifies CASRGQSNQPQHF.

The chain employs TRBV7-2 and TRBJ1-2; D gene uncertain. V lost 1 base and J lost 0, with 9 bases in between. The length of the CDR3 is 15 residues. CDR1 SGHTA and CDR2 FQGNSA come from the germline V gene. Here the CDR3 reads CASSLERGTNYGYTF. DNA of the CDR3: TGTGCCAGCAGCTTAGAAAGAGGGACTAACTATGGCTACACCTTC.

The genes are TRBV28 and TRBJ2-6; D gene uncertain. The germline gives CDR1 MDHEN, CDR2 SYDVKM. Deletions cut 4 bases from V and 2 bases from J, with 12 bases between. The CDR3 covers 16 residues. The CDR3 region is CASSSPPYTGANVLTF. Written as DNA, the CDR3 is TGTGCCAGCAGTTCCCCTCCGTATACTGGGGCCAACGTCCTGACTTTC. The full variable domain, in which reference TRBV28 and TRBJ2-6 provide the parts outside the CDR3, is DVKVTQSSRYLVKRTGEKVFLECVQDMDHENMFWYRQDPGLGLRLIYFSYDVKMKEKGDIPEGYSVSREKKERFSLILESASTNQTSMYLCASSSPPYTGANVLTFGAGSRLTVL.

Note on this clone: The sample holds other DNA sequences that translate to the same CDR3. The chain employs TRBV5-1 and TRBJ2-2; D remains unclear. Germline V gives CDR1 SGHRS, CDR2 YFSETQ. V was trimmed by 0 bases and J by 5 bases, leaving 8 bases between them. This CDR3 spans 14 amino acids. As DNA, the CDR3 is TGCGCCAGCAGCTTGGCCGGAGATACCGGGGAGCTGTTTTTT. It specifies CASSLAGDTGELFF.

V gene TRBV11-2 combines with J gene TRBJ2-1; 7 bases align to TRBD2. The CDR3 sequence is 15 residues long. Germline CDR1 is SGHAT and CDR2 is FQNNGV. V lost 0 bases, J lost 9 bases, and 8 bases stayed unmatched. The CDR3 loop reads CASSLEGGSSVEQFF. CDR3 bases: TGTGCCAGCAGCTTAGAAGGCGGGAGCAGTGTTGAGCAGTTCTTC.

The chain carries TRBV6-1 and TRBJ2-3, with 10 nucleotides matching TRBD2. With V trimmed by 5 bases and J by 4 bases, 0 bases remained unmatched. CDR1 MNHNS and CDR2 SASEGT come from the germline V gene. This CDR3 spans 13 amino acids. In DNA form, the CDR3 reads TGTGCCAGCAGTAGCGGGGGGGCAGATACGCAGTATTTT. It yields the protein CASSSGGADTQYF.